The text below deals with one T cell receptor beta chain. This sample is drawn from a study of shared clonotypes between healthy human individuals. Some clones are missing from TCRdb's copy, which holds only in-frame ones; the method was immunoSEQ multiplex PCR. The data show 2.5 million or so clones, roughly nine tenths seen once. CD4+ cell separation produced CD45RA+ naive and CD45RA-negative memory subsets. The ends lost 5 bases at V and 4 bases at J; junction bases unmatched: 14. The CDR3 spans 17 residues. Per the germline V gene, CDR1 is SGHTA and CDR2 is FQGNSA. What was sequenced was naive CD4+ T cells sorted from blood. Documented subset: CD45RA+ positively selected. This clonotype originated in a man aged 18 to 29 in good health. The chain carries TRBV7-2 and TRBJ2-1, with 7 positions matching TRBD2. The CDR3 DNA follows: TGTGCCAGCAGCCTATTTCATCCGGGACTACTTTACAATGAGCAGTTCTTC. This translates into CASSLFHPGLLYNEQFF.